A single sample gave rise to the 32 T cell receptor beta chains below, sequenced in a study of beta chain features in type 1 diabetes. Regarding the study as a whole: Shortening that was moderate but significant affected the TCRB CDR3s of Type 1 diabetes patients in all four CD4+ subsets.

No cognate antigen is known for these TCRs. The study reverse transcribed the entire isolated RNA, so it sequenced expressed TCRB transcripts. Sequencing was performed with immunoSEQ multiplex PCR; in TCRdb, only in-frame clones are kept and a portion is missing. This sample has around 600,000 clones; about an eighth occur once, and the top ten carry 0.095% to 0.15%. The material sequenced was naive CD4+ T cells from blood. Receptor source: a man aged 30 to 39 with type 1 diabetes.

The gene calls are TRBV7-9 and TRBJ1-5; 10 nucleotides align to TRBD1. J gave up 3 bases and V 5 bases, and 4 bases lay outside the gene matches. CDR1 is SEHNR, CDR2 FQNEAQ, per germline (reference sequence). The CDR3 loop spans 15 amino acids. CDR3 residues: CASSDGQGVNQPQHF. CDR3 bases: TGTGCCAGCAGCGATGGACAGGGGGTCAATCAGCCCCAGCATTTT.

This clone was detected only a few times. The chain employs TRBV19 and TRBJ1-2; no definite D call. This CDR3 spans 12 amino acids. V was trimmed by 5 bases and J by 3 bases, leaving 7 bases between them. The V gene's germline CDR1 is LNHDA and CDR2 SQIVND (reference sequence). This CDR3 reads CASSPSDYGYTF. In DNA form, the CDR3 reads TGTGCCAGTAGTCCCTCCGACTATGGCTACACCTTC.

This sequence joins TRBV19 and TRBJ1-2; TRBD1 matches 9 bases. Germline values: CDR1 LNHDA, CDR2 SQIVND (reference sequence). Germline trimming cut 7 bases from V and 8 bases from J; bases unmatched to any gene: 11. The CDR3 totals 14 residues. In nucleotides, the CDR3 is TGTGCCAGTACCCCACACAGGGGGCGAGGAGGCTACACCTTC. Its translation: CASTPHRGRGGYTF.

The V and J genes are TRBV6-1 and TRBJ2-2; D possibly corresponds to TRBD2 (6 bases). The CDR3 consists of 17 residues. Trimming removed 4 bases at V and 7 bases at J, with 22 bases between. From germline, CDR1 is MNHNS and CDR2 SASEGT. CDR3 bases: TGTGCCAGCAGTGTCGCGGACTTAGCGGCCTGGGGCGGGGAGCTGTTTTTT. It encodes CASSVADLAAWGGELFF.

This clone was observed a handful of times. This CDR3 reads CSVEGTGGSGYTF. The DNA for the CDR3 is TGCAGCGTTGAAGGGACAGGGGGAAGTGGCTACACCTTC. This chain links TRBV29-1 with TRBJ1-2; 10 bases match TRBD1. Germline V gene data show CDR1 as SQVTM and CDR2 as ANQGSEA. This CDR3 comprises 13 residues. The junction had 3 bases not matched to a gene; V was cut back by 1 base and J by 7 bases. The full variable domain, rest sourced from reference TRBV29-1 and TRBJ1-2, is SAVISQKPSRDICQRGTSLTIQCQVDSQVTMMFWYRQQPGQSLTLIATANQGSEATYESGFVIDKFPISRPNLTFSTLTVSNMSPEDSSIYLCSVEGTGGSGYTFGSGTRLTVV.

The genes are TRBV11-2 and TRBJ1-4; possibly TRBD1 for D (5 bases). The germline gives CDR1 SGHAT, CDR2 FQNNGV. CDR3 length: 15 amino acids. V lost 3 bases and J 5 bases, leaving 13 bases between the germline ends. The CDR3 DNA follows: TGTGCCAGCAGCTTTAACGGGGCATCAAATGAAAAACTGTTTTTT. Its protein product is CASSFNGASNEKLFF.

The J gene is TRBJ1-2, the V gene TRBV7-2; no definite D call. The V and J ends lost 2 bases and 4 bases respectively, with 8 bases between them. Looked up from germline, CDR1 is SGHTA and CDR2 is FQGNSA. This CDR3 comprises 13 residues. CDR3 nucleotides: TGTGCCAGCAGCTTACTGGTGGCCTATGGCTACACCTTC. Amino acids: CASSLLVAYGYTF.

This clone was seen only a few times. The chain carries TRBV14 and TRBJ1-2; tentatively, D is TRBD1 (6 bases). The length of the CDR3 is 16 residues. Germline V gene data show CDR1 as SGHDN and CDR2 as FVKESK. Trimming took 4 bases from V and 0 from J, leaving 15 bases between them. CDR3 sequence reads: CASSRGGPPPNYGYTF. CDR3 nucleotide sequence: TGTGCCAGCAGCCGGGGGGGGCCCCCTCCTAACTATGGCTACACCTTC.

This clone was picked up a small number of times. This chain uses TRBV7-9 with TRBJ1-5, with 7 nucleotides matching TRBD1. The V gene's germline CDR1 is SEHNR and CDR2 FQNEAQ (reference sequence). This CDR3 is built from 14 residues. J lost 4 bases, V lost 4 bases, and 4 bases had no gene match. DNA for the CDR3: TGTGCCAGCAGCTCCAGGGGGATGAATCAGCCCCAGCATTTT. Translation: CASSSRGMNQPQHF.

The chain employs TRBV25-1 and TRBJ2-4, with a tentative D call TRBD1 (7 bases). Germline V gives CDR1 MGHDK, CDR2 SYGVNS. The length of the CDR3 is 15 residues. The ends were cut back, 2 bases at V and 8 bases at J, with 16 bases in the middle. CDR3 in amino acids: CASSEHGDREDIQYF. DNA for the CDR3: TGTGCCAGCAGTGAACACGGCGACAGGGAGGACATTCAGTACTTC.

The V call is TRBV30, the J call TRBJ2-3, with TRBD1 matching over 9 bases. Germline CDR1 is GTSNPN and CDR2 is SVGIG (reference sequence). The V segment lost 3 bases and the J segment 4 bases; nucleotides outside the gene matches: 5. This CDR3 has 14 amino acids. In DNA, the CDR3 is TGTGCCTGGAGCAGGGACAGGGAGTCAGATACGCAGTATTTT. Amino acid sequence: CAWSRDRESDTQYF.

This clone was seen a handful of times. The chain couples TRBV29-1 to TRBJ2-5; perhaps TRBD1 as D (5 bases). The CDR3 loop spans 12 amino acids. In germline, CDR1 is SQVTM, CDR2 ANQGSEA. V gave up 4 bases and J gave up 5 bases, with 11 bases separating them. The DNA for the CDR3 is TGCAGCGTTGCCAGGGCTGAGGAGACCCAGTACTTC. As protein: CSVARAEETQYF.

This clone was recorded at least ten times. This chain joins TRBV14 and TRBJ2-1, with 7 bases matching TRBD2. Germline trimming cut 1 base from V and 10 bases from J; bases unmatched to any gene: 4. The CDR3 spans 13 residues. The germline gives CDR1 SGHDN, CDR2 FVKESK. CDR3 sequence: CASSQVRGEEQFF. CDR3 DNA: TGTGCCAGCAGCCAAGTACGGGGGGAGGAGCAGTTCTTC.

A few counts support this clone. The rearrangement uses TRBV5-1 and TRBJ2-1; tentatively, D is TRBD2 (5 bases). Between the trimmed V and J ends, which lost 3 bases and 5 bases, there was a span of 9 bases. The CDR3 runs 13 residues. Germline V gives CDR1 SGHRS, CDR2 YFSETQ. The CDR3 DNA follows: TGCGCCAGCAGCTCCTGGACTCACAATGAGCAGTTCTTC. Encoded protein: CASSSWTHNEQFF.

The chain couples TRBV7-9 to TRBJ2-5; 8 nucleotides agree with TRBD1. J lost 5 bases, V lost 6 bases, and 11 bases had no gene match. The CDR3 is made up of 15 amino acids. The germline V gene has CDR1 SEHNR and CDR2 FQNEAQ (reference sequence). The CDR3 region has the DNA TGTGCCAGCAGTCAATCATACAGGGGGGTGGAGACCCAGTACTTC. Its translation is CASSQSYRGVETQYF.

This rearrangement joins TRBV5-6 to TRBJ1-1, with D hard to call. Trimming stripped 1 base from V and 8 bases from J, with 9 bases between. The CDR3 is 12 residues long. Germline-derived CDR1 and CDR2 are SGHDT and YYEEEE. The CDR3 DNA reads TGTGCCAGCAGCTTGCAAGAAGTCGAAGCTTTCTTT. Amino acid sequence: CASSLQEVEAFF.

The chain combines TRBV5-6 with TRBJ1-5, with no clear D. The CDR3 length is 14 residues. The germline V gene has CDR1 SGHDT and CDR2 YYEEEE. V was trimmed by 4 bases and J by 2 bases, leaving 10 bases between them. The CDR3: CASSRTSGNQPQHF. The CDR3 nucleotides read TGTGCCAGCAGCCGGACGAGTGGCAATCAGCCCCAGCATTTT.

Here the CDR3 reads CSVEGQVIEAFF. The CDR3 DNA is TGCAGCGTTGAAGGACAGGTAATTGAAGCTTTCTTT. The chain recombines TRBV29-1 with TRBJ1-1; maybe TRBD1 (6 bases). Germline CDR1 reads SQVTM; CDR2 reads ANQGSEA. The CDR3 is 12 residues long. Deletions cut 1 base from V and 7 bases from J, with 10 bases between. The entire variable domain, with the rest obtained from reference TRBV29-1 and TRBJ1-1, is as follows: SAVISQKPSRDICQRGTSLTIQCQVDSQVTMMFWYRQQPGQSLTLIATANQGSEATYESGFVIDKFPISRPNLTFSTLTVSNMSPEDSSIYLCSVEGQVIEAFFGQGTRLTVV.

This sequence joins TRBV6-5 and TRBJ2-7, with TRBD1 matching over 10 bases. The CDR3 loop spans 14 amino acids. CDR1 and CDR2 (germline): MNHEY, SVGAGI. V shed 8 bases and J 1 base; nucleotides not matched to a gene: 5. Here the CDR3 DNA reads TGTGCCAGCGGTGGGACAGGGGATTCCTACGAGCAGTACTTC. Amino acids: CASGGTGDSYEQYF.

The chain is built from TRBV5-6 and TRBJ1-5; tentative D call: TRBD1 (5 bases). This CDR3 is built from 15 residues. Germline loops: CDR1 SGHDT, CDR2 YYEEEE. Between the trimmed V and J ends, which lost 4 bases and 6 bases, there was a span of 17 bases. As DNA, the CDR3 is TGTGCCAGCAGCGTGCAGGGCAGGGCCGGTCAGCCCCAGCATTTT. This translates into CASSVQGRAGQPQHF.

This CDR3 is CSARGSFGYTF. CDR3 nucleotides: TGCAGTGCTAGAGGATCGTTTGGCTACACCTTC. This rearrangement joins TRBV20-1 to TRBJ1-2; D ambiguous. The CDR3 extends over 11 amino acids. V lost 1 base, J lost 7 bases, and 7 bases lay in between. Germline CDR1 is DFQATT and CDR2 is SNEGSKA (reference sequence).

The chain links TRBV2 to TRBJ1-2, with D unresolved. CDR3 length equals 13 residues. The V and J ends lost 8 bases and 8 bases respectively, with 18 bases between them. Germline CDR1 is SNHLY and CDR2 is FYNNEI. CDR3 DNA: TGTGCCAGCCATACCCCGGATGGCGGCGGCTACACCTTC. Translated: CASHTPDGGGYTF.

A few counts support this clone. J is TRBJ1-5 and V is TRBV11-2; 9 positions agree with TRBD1. The V gene's germline CDR1 is SGHAT and CDR2 FQNNGV. This CDR3 has 14 amino acids. V lost 5 bases to trimming and J lost 9 bases; unmatched junction nucleotides: 8. DNA of the CDR3: TGTGCCAGCAGCCAAGGACAGGGGTCGGGGCCCCAGCATTTT. Its translation is CASSQGQGSGPQHF. Complete variable domain (other parts from reference TRBV11-2 and TRBJ1-5): EAGVAQSPRYKIIEKRQSVAFWCNPISGHATLYWYQQILGQGPKLLIQFQNNGVVDDSQLPKDRFSAERLKGVDSTLKIQPAKLEDSAVYLCASSQGQGSGPQHFGDGTRLSIL.

V and J are TRBV29-1 and TRBJ1-3; tentative D call: TRBD1 (6 bases). The CDR3 sequence is 13 residues long. V was pared by 6 bases and J by 3 bases, with 12 bases between. The germline V gene has CDR1 SQVTM and CDR2 ANQGSEA. The CDR3 bases are TGCAGCGTGGCGATCAGGGGTGGAAACACCATATATTTT. Translated, it gives CSVAIRGGNTIYF.

In this sample, this clone turned up a few times. The sample has other DNA sequences that encode this CDR3 too. The chain joins TRBV7-2 to TRBJ1-2; a possible D gene is TRBD1 (5 bases). CDR1 and CDR2 from the germline V gene are SGHTA and FQGNSA. CDR3 length: 13 residues. Trimming removed 5 bases from V and 1 base from J, with 8 bases in between. The CDR3 region is CASSPDSNYGYTF. The CDR3 nucleotides are TGTGCCAGCAGCCCAGACAGTAACTATGGCTACACCTTC.

This clone has just a few counts. The J gene is TRBJ1-4, the V gene TRBV25-1; D not certain. Germline lookup yields CDR1 MGHDK and CDR2 SYGVNS. Trimming removed 4 bases from V and 7 bases from J, with 16 bases in between. The length of the CDR3 is 15 residues. The CDR3: CASSGPGRVPEKLFF. As DNA, the CDR3 is TGTGCCAGCAGTGGCCCTGGGAGGGTGCCTGAAAAACTGTTTTTT.

The CDR3 is CASTPGGRTYEQYF. The CDR3 nucleotides are TGTGCCAGCACCCCGGGGGGCAGAACCTACGAGCAGTACTTC. The rearrangement uses TRBV5-6 and TRBJ2-7; possibly TRBD2 for D (7 bases). V shed 6 bases and J shed 2 bases, with 15 bases lying between them. This CDR3 is 14 amino acids long. Germline-derived CDR1 and CDR2 are SGHDT and YYEEEE.

The rearrangement links TRBV2 to TRBJ2-4, with 9 bases fitting TRBD1. The CDR3 length is 14 residues. Germline V gives CDR1 SNHLY, CDR2 FYNNEI. Unmatched junction bases numbered 7, after V lost 5 bases and J lost 8 bases. The CDR3 is CASSPTGGLDIQYF. CDR3 bases: TGTGCCAGCAGTCCGACAGGGGGATTGGACATTCAGTACTTC.

This chain connects TRBV29-1 to TRBJ2-5, with D tentatively TRBD2 (6 bases). The CDR3 runs 12 residues. CDR1 is SQVTM, CDR2 ANQGSEA, per germline. Trimming removed 8 bases at V and 0 bases at J, with 10 bases between. In DNA form, the CDR3 reads TGCAGCCTCGCGGGAAACCAAGAGACCCAGTACTTC. Residues: CSLAGNQETQYF.

The rearrangement links TRBV30 to TRBJ1-2; possibly TRBD1 for D (6 bases). Trimming shortened V by 2 bases and J by 10 bases, and 14 bases separated the two germline ends. This CDR3 comprises 12 residues. Germline V gives CDR1 GTSNPN, CDR2 SVGIG (reference sequence). DNA of the CDR3: TGTGCCTGGAGTCAAACAGGGAATGACTACACCTTC. This gives the protein CAWSQTGNDYTF.

This clone was detected a few times. The rearrangement joins TRBV5-4 to TRBJ2-1; 11 nucleotides align to TRBD2. The germline CDR1 and CDR2 sequences are SGHNT and YYREEE (reference sequence). The length of the CDR3 is 15 residues. V was pared by 5 bases and J by 2 bases, with 3 bases of the junction left unmatched. CDR3 region: CASSILAGAYNEQFF. DNA of the CDR3: TGTGCCAGCAGTATACTAGCGGGGGCCTACAATGAGCAGTTCTTC.

The chain carries TRBV19 and TRBJ2-6, with D possibly being TRBD1 or TRBD2 (5 bases each). CDR3 length: 14 amino acids. Trimming left V 3 bases short and J 2 bases short, with 5 bases between. Germline assignment: CDR1 LNHDA and CDR2 SQIVND (reference sequence). CDR3 amino acids: CASSMGAGANVLTF. The CDR3 bases are TGTGCCAGTAGTATGGGGGCTGGGGCCAACGTCCTGACTTTC.